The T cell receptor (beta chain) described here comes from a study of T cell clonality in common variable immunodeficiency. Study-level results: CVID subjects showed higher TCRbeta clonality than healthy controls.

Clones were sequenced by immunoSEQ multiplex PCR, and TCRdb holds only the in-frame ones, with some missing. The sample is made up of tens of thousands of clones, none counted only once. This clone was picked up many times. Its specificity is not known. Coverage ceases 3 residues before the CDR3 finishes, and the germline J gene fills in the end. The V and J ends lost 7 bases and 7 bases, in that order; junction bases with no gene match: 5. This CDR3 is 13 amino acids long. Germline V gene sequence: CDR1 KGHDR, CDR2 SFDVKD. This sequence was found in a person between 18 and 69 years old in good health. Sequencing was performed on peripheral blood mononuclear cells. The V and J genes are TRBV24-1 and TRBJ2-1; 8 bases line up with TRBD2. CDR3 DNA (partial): TGTGCCACCAGGAGCGGGAGTTGGAATGAG. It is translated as CATRSGSWNE. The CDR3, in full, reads CATRSGSWNEQFF.